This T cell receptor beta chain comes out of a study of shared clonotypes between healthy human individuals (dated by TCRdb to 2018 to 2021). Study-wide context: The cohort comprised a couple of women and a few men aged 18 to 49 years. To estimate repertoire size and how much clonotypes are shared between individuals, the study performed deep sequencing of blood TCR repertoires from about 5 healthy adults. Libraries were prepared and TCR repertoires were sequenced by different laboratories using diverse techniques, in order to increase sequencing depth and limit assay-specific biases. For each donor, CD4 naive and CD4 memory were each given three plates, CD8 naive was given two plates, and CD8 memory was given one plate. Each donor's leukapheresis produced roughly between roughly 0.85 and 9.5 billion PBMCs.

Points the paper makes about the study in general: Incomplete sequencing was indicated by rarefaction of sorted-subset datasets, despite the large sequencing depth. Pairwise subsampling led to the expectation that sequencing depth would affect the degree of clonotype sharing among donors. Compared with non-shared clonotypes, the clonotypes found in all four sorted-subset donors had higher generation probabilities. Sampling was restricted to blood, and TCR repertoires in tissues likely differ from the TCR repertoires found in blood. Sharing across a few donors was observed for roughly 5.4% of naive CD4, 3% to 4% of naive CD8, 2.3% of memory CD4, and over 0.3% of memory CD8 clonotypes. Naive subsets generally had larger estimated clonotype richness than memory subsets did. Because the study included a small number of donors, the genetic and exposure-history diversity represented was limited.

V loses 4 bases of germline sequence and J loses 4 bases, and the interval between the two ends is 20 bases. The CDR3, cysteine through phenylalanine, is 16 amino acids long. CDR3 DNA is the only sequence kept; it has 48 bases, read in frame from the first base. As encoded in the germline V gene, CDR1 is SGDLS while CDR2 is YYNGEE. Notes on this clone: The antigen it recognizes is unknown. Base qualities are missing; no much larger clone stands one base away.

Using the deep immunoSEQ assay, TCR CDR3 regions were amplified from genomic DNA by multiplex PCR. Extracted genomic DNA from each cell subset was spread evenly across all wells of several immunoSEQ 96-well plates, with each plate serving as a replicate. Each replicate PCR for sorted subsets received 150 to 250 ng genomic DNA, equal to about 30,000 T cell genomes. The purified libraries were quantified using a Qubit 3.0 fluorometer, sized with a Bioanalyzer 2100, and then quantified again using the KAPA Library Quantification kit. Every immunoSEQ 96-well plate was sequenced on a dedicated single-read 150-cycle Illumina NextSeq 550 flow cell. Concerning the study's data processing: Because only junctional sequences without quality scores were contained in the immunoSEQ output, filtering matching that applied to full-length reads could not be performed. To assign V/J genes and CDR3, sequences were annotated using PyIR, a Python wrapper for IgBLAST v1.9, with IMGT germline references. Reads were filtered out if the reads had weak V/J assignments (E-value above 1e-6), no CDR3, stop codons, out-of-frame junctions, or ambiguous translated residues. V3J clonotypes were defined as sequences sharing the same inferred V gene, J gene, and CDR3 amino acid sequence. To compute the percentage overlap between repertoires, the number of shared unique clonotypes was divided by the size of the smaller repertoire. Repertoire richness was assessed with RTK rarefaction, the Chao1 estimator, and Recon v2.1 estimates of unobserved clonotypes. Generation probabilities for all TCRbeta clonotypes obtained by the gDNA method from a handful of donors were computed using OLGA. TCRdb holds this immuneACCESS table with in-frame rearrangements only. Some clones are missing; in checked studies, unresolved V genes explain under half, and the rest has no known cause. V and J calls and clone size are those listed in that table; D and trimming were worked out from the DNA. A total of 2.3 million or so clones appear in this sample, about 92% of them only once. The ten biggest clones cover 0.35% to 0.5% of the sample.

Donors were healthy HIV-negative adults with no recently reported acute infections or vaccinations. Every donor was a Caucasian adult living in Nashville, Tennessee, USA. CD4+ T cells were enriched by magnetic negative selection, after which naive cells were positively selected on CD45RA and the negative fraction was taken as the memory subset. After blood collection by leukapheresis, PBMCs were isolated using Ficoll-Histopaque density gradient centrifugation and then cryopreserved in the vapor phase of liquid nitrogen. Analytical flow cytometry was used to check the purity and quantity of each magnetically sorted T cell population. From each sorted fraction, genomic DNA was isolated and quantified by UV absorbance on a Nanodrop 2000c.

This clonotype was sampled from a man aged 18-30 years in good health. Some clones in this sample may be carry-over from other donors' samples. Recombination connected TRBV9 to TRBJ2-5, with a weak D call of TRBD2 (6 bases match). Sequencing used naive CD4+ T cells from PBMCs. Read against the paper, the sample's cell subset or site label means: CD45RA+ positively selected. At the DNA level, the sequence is TGTGCCAGCAGCCCGCGGGATCCGGGACGCGGAGAGACCCAGTACTTC. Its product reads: CASSPRDPGRGETQYF.